This TCR beta chain was captured by sequencing in a study of regulatory T cells in long-lasting Graves disease. CDR3-region Arm-PCR and iRepertoire HTBI primers produced the TCR beta libraries. Each CDR3 protein is one row after TCRdb ran MiXCR on the multiplex PCR reads. This repertoire shows more than 450,000 distinct CDR3 sequences, around 11% found once; its top ten account for roughly 8.2%. As for time point: newly diagnosed GD, antithyroid drugs for less than 3 months. RNA from PBMCs was the source of the TCR library. The CDR3 totals 16 residues. After removal of 9 bases from V and 2 bases from J, the junction contained 8 bases not matched to a gene. This sample also appeared in a second study, on T cells in Graves' hyperthyroidism and ophthalmopathy. That work adds: Each diagnosis was grounded in clinical symptoms, serum thyroxine and TRAb, thyroid ultrasound, and orbital computed tomography.

The chain is built from TRBV12-3 or TRBV12-4 and TRBJ2-5; 14 nucleotides line up with TRBD2. This sample comprised peripheral blood mononuclear cells (PBMCs), obtained at new diagnosis, from a patient treated with antithyroid drugs. This receptor was taken from a woman aged 25 to 39 with Graves disease. Here the CDR3 DNA reads TGTGCCAGTGGGACTAGCGGGAGAGGGGGGCAAGAGACCCAGTACTTC. Protein: CASGTSGRGGQETQYF.